This passage covers 19 T cell receptor beta chains from one sample sequenced in a study of shared clonotypes between healthy human individuals. Sequencing was performed with immunoSEQ multiplex PCR; in TCRdb, only in-frame clones are kept and a portion is missing. The sample shows over 850,000 clones, around 78% of them seen only once. The sample taken for sequencing was memory CD4+ T cells from PBMCs. Subset indicated: CD45RA-negative fraction. The origin of the receptors is a man aged 18 to 29 in good health. Some clones in this sample may be carry-over from other donors' samples.

This clone was counted a few times. The chain is built from TRBV7-9 and TRBJ2-1, with 11 nucleotides matching TRBD2. The CDR3 is made up of 15 amino acids. Germline-derived CDR1 and CDR2 are SEHNR and FQNEAQ (reference sequence). With 5 bases clipped from V and 4 bases from J, the junction kept 4 bases outside the gene matches. The CDR3 nucleotides are TGTGCCAGCAGCCTACTAGCGGGGGAATACAATGAGCAGTTCTTC. Translating gives CASSLLAGEYNEQFF.

This chain uses TRBV11-2 with TRBJ2-7; 9 nucleotides line up with TRBD1. V trimming: 5 bases; J trimming: 0 bases; junction bases outside the gene matches: 5. In germline, CDR1 is SGHAT, CDR2 FQNNGV. The CDR3 runs to 15 residues. In DNA, the CDR3 is TGTGCCAGCAGCCGGGACAGGGTATCCTCCTACGAGCAGTACTTC. Translating gives CASSRDRVSSYEQYF.

This clone was seen only a few times. This chain joins TRBV6-1 and TRBJ1-5; D remains ambiguous. Germline V gives CDR1 MNHNS, CDR2 SASEGT. This CDR3 is built from 15 residues. The V and J ends lost 4 bases and 0 bases respectively, with 10 bases between them. CDR3 nucleotides: TGTGCCAGCAGTGTGCGAAGAGGTAGCAATCAGCCCCAGCATTTT. It codes for CASSVRRGSNQPQHF.

The rearrangement links TRBV6-1 to TRBJ1-5; D ambiguous. Germline V gives CDR1 MNHNS, CDR2 SASEGT. The V and J ends lost 1 base and 9 bases respectively, with 19 bases between them. The CDR3 runs to 16 residues. The CDR3 region is CASSEEGGPGSRPQHF. The DNA of the CDR3 is TGTGCCAGCAGTGAAGAGGGAGGCCCCGGCAGTCGGCCCCAGCATTTT.

On this clone: Other DNA sequences from this sample encode an identical CDR3 as well. This chain connects TRBV6-1 to TRBJ2-7; 9 bases are shared with TRBD2. J was trimmed by 1 base and V by 4 bases; bases with no gene match: 5. The CDR3 loop spans 15 amino acids. Germline assignment: CDR1 MNHNS and CDR2 SASEGT. Here the CDR3 DNA reads TGTGCCAGCAGTGTTAGCGGGAGCGAGTCCTACGAGCAGTACTTC. It encodes CASSVSGSESYEQYF.

The CDR3 reads CASSLARLAVRETQYF. CDR3 coding DNA: TGTGCCAGCAGCTTAGCGCGACTAGCGGTCCGAGAGACCCAGTACTTC. The chain recombines TRBV7-9 with TRBJ2-5, with 9 bases that match TRBD2. This CDR3 spans 16 amino acids. V lost 0 bases, J lost 4 bases, and 6 bases stayed unmatched. CDR1 is SEHNR, CDR2 FQNEAQ, per germline (reference sequence).

About this clone itself: In the same sample, other DNA sequences code for this CDR3. The chain links TRBV19 to TRBJ2-2; tentative D call: TRBD2 (5 bases). Germline V gene sequence: CDR1 LNHDA, CDR2 SQIVND (reference sequence). V lost 5 bases and J 1 base, leaving 11 bases between the germline ends. The CDR3 is 15 amino acids. The CDR3 protein is CASSRTSGNTGELFF. The CDR3 bases are TGTGCCAGTAGTCGCACGAGCGGGAACACCGGGGAGCTGTTTTTT.

As concerns this clone: This sample also contains other DNA sequences that code for the same CDR3. V usage is TRBV27 and J usage is TRBJ2-2; D not resolved. CDR1 and CDR2 from the germline V gene are MNHEY and SMNVEV (reference sequence). CDR3 length: 13 amino acids. Deletions cut 0 bases from V and 2 bases from J, with 1 base between. The CDR3 protein is CASSLSNTGELFF. CDR3 nucleotides: TGTGCCAGCAGTTTATCTAACACCGGGGAGCTGTTTTTT.

The J gene is TRBJ2-7, the V gene TRBV28; TRBD1 agrees at 9 bases. Trimming took 2 bases from V and 4 from J; bases not matched to a gene: 6. The CDR3 sequence is 15 residues long. Germline CDR1 MDHEN, CDR2 SYDVKM. The CDR3 sequence: CASSLPGQGMYEQYF. The CDR3 DNA reads as TGTGCCAGCAGTTTACCGGGACAGGGTATGTACGAGCAGTACTTC.

The chain employs TRBV28 and TRBJ1-2; D unclear. The CDR3 is made up of 15 amino acids. Germline V gene sequence: CDR1 MDHEN, CDR2 SYDVKM. Trimming left V 2 bases short and J 4 bases short, with 14 bases between. CDR3: CASSLRQAEVYGYTF. CDR3 nucleotides: TGTGCCAGCAGTTTACGGCAGGCCGAGGTCTATGGCTACACCTTC.

CDR3 sequence: CASSSGPPSLNTGELFF. CDR3 DNA sequence: TGTGCCAGCAGTTCGGGGCCTCCGAGTCTCAACACCGGGGAGCTGTTTTTT. This chain connects TRBV11-2 to TRBJ2-2, with D possibly called TRBD1 or TRBD2 (5 bases each). The ends were cut back, 6 bases at V and 2 bases at J, with 19 bases in the middle. The CDR3 consists of 17 residues. CDR1 and CDR2 from the germline V gene are SGHAT and FQNNGV.

This chain connects TRBV7-9 to TRBJ1-1; 7 nucleotides match TRBD1. Germline V gives CDR1 SEHNR, CDR2 FQNEAQ (reference sequence). There are 15 residues in the CDR3. Trimming cost V 0 bases and J 6 bases; bases outside gene matches: 7. The CDR3 nucleotides are TGTGCCAGCAGCTTAGCCCGGGACAGTTACGCTGAAGCTTTCTTT. Amino acids: CASSLARDSYAEAFF.

This clone was picked up a small number of times. The gene calls are TRBV5-1 and TRBJ2-7; 8 bases line up with TRBD1. The germline V gene encodes CDR1 SGHRS and CDR2 YFSETQ. With V trimmed by 3 bases and J by 6 bases, 5 bases remained unmatched. The CDR3 contains 13 residues. The chain's CDR3 is CASSSTGESEQYF. As DNA, the CDR3 is TGCGCCAGCAGCTCGACAGGGGAGAGCGAGCAGTACTTC.

This sequence joins TRBV5-1 and TRBJ1-2; no definite D call. Germline lookup yields CDR1 SGHRS and CDR2 YFSETQ. The CDR3 length is 12 residues. The ends were cut back, 0 bases at V and 9 bases at J, with 9 bases in the middle. The CDR3 reads CASSLDVGSYTF. CDR3 nucleotide sequence: TGCGCCAGCAGCTTGGATGTGGGGAGCTACACCTTC.

This chain uses TRBV7-3 with TRBJ2-1; D uncertain. Germline CDR1 and CDR2: SGHTA and FQGTGA. The CDR3 is made up of 16 amino acids. V was pared by 2 bases and J by 2 bases, with 13 bases between. The CDR3 DNA reads TGTGCCAGCAGCTTAGGCCCGCCTACTACCTACAATGAGCAGTTCTTC. Its translation is CASSLGPPTTYNEQFF.

The V call is TRBV28, the J call TRBJ1-4, with no clear D. CDR1 MDHEN and CDR2 SYDVKM come from the germline V gene. The CDR3 contains 12 residues. Trimming took off 6 bases at V and 5 bases at J, with 7 bases between the two ends. The DNA for the CDR3 is TGTGCCAGCAGCACAAGCAATGAAAAACTGTTTTTT. This translates into CASSTSNEKLFF. Using reference TRBV28 and TRBJ1-4 for the parts outside the CDR3, the full variable domain is DVKVTQSSRYLVKRTGEKVFLECVQDMDHENMFWYRQDPGLGLRLIYFSYDVKMKEKGDIPEGYSVSREKKERFSLILESASTNQTSMYLCASSTSNEKLFFGSGTQLSVL.

The chain recombines TRBV4-2 with TRBJ1-2; 7 bases line up with TRBD1. Germline values: CDR1 LGHNA, CDR2 YNFKEQ. The CDR3 consists of 15 residues. V trimming: 2 bases; J trimming: 4 bases; junction bases outside the gene matches: 7. The CDR3 loop reads CASSQPRQGSYGYTF. The CDR3 DNA follows: TGTGCCAGCAGCCAACCCAGACAGGGAAGCTATGGCTACACCTTC.

This clone was seen more than once but under ten times. The V call is TRBV19, the J call TRBJ1-5; 9 nucleotides align to TRBD1. Unmatched junction bases numbered 17, after V lost 7 bases and J lost 4 bases. The CDR3 contains 18 residues. Germline lookup yields CDR1 LNHDA and CDR2 SQIVND (reference sequence). The CDR3 reads CASTQNPRGQGYNQPQHF. As DNA, the CDR3 is TGTGCCAGTACCCAAAACCCCAGGGGACAGGGTTATAATCAGCCCCAGCATTTT.

The rearrangement joins TRBV19 to TRBJ1-1; 7 positions match TRBD1. The junction had 2 bases not matched to a gene; V was cut back by 6 bases and J by 4 bases. CDR1 is LNHDA and CDR2 is SQIVND in the germline V gene (reference sequence). The CDR3 length is 12 residues. In DNA form, the CDR3 reads TGTGCCAGTAGCGACAGGGTCACTGAAGCTTTCTTT. Its translation is CASSDRVTEAFF.